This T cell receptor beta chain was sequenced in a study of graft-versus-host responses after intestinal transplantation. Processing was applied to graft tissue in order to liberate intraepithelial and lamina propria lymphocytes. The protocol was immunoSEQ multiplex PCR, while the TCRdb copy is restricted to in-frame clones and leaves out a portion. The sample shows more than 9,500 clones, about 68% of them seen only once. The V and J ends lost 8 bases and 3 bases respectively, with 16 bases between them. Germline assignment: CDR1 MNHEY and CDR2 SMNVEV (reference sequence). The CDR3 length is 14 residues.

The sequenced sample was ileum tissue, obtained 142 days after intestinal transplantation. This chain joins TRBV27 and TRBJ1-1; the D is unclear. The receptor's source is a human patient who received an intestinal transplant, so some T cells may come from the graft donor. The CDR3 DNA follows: TGTGCCAGCTCCCCCCAGGTGGGTTACACTGAAGCTTTCTTT. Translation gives CASSPQVGYTEAFF.